A single sample gave rise to the 27 T cell receptor beta chains below, sequenced in a study of blood T cell repertoires in COVID-19. The repertoire was sequenced with immunoSEQ multiplex PCR; TCRdb's copy has only in-frame clones and lacks some. The data contain 200,000 to 250,000 clones, over 80% of them singletons. Sequences were obtained from peripheral blood. These receptors were collected from a man younger than 45 with COVID-19, enrolled during active disease.

V is TRBV4-2 and J is TRBJ2-5; possibly TRBD2 for D (5 bases). The CDR3 is 15 amino acids. Germline V gene lookup returns CDR1 LGHNA and CDR2 YNFKEQ. The ends were cut back, 0 bases at V and 4 bases at J, with 12 bases in the middle. Here the CDR3 reads CASSQEGREGETQYF. The CDR3 nucleotides read TGTGCCAGCAGCCAAGAAGGTAGAGAGGGAGAGACCCAGTACTTC.

This rearrangement joins TRBV28 to TRBJ1-2; tentatively, D is TRBD1 (6 bases). Germline V gives CDR1 MDHEN, CDR2 SYDVKM. This CDR3 has 18 amino acids. Trimming pared 5 bases from V and 4 bases from J, leaving 26 bases between. CDR3 sequence reads: CASSPALVGGGGFYGYTF. Written as DNA, the CDR3 is TGTGCCAGCAGTCCGGCGCTGGTAGGCGGGGGCGGGTTCTATGGCTACACCTTC.

The rearrangement uses TRBV7-2 and TRBJ2-1, with TRBD2 matching over 14 bases. With V trimmed by 3 bases and J by 15 bases, 7 bases remained unmatched. CDR3 size: 14 residues. The germline V gene has CDR1 SGHTA and CDR2 FQGNSA. CDR3 DNA sequence: TGTGCCAGCAGCTTCCAGACTAGCGGGGGGGCAGCGTTCTTC. It translates to CASSFQTSGGAAFF.

This clone was recorded once. V gene TRBV15 combines with J gene TRBJ2-6; TRBD1 matches 8 bases. Trimming took 9 bases from V and 0 from J; bases not matched to a gene: 7. From germline, CDR1 is LNHNV and CDR2 YYDKDF (reference sequence). The CDR3 has 16 amino acids. CDR3 sequence: CATRDRPHSGANVLTF. CDR3 in DNA: TGTGCCACTAGGGACAGGCCCCACTCTGGGGCCAACGTCCTGACTTTC.

This chain links TRBV2 with TRBJ1-6, with 9 positions matching TRBD1. The CDR3 covers 15 residues. CDR1 is SNHLY, CDR2 FYNNEI, per germline. The V segment lost 4 bases and the J segment 8 bases; nucleotides outside the gene matches: 6. CDR3 sequence (DNA): TGTGCCAGCAGTGGTACAGGGGGCGCTTATTCACCCCTCCACTTT. This sequence encodes CASSGTGGAYSPLHF.

V and J are TRBV19 and TRBJ2-7, with D tentatively TRBD2 (5 bases). This CDR3 spans 14 amino acids. Germline V gene data show CDR1 as LNHDA and CDR2 as SQIVND (reference sequence). Trimming left V 6 bases short and J 0 bases short, with 12 bases between. The CDR3, as DNA: TGTGCCAGTAGGGCGAGGGCGGCCTCCTACGAGCAGTACTTC. This gives the protein CASRARAASYEQYF.

This chain joins TRBV12-3 or TRBV12-4 and TRBJ1-4; the D gene is possibly TRBD1 (6 bases). This CDR3 has 13 residues. V was cut by 5 bases and J by 13 bases, with 17 bases left in between. The CDR3 bases are TGTGCCAGCAGTGAAAACCGGGACAAAGGACTGTTTTTT. It codes for CASSENRDKGLFF.

The chain couples TRBV7-8 to TRBJ2-3; 7 nucleotides align to TRBD1. In germline, CDR1 is SGHVS, CDR2 FQNEAQ. J was trimmed by 2 bases and V by 5 bases; bases with no gene match: 10. This CDR3 is 16 amino acids long. CDR3 sequence: CASSPRQGRYTDTQYF. CDR3 DNA sequence: TGTGCCAGCAGCCCTAGACAGGGTCGGTACACAGATACGCAGTATTTT.

The chain couples TRBV6-5 to TRBJ2-7, with a possible D match to TRBD2 (5 bases). CDR3 length: 12 residues. CDR1 and CDR2 (germline): MNHEY, SVGAGI. Between the trimmed V and J ends, which lost 6 bases and 2 bases, there was a span of 8 bases. CDR3 sequence reads: CASRHGTYEQYF. In nucleotides, the CDR3 is TGTGCCAGCAGGCACGGGACCTACGAGCAGTACTTC.

The chain employs TRBV5-1 and TRBJ2-2; TRBD2 matches 7 bases. The CDR3 has 16 residues. V lost 2 bases and J lost 3; bases outside the gene matches: 7. Per germline, CDR1 SGHRS and CDR2 YFSETQ. The CDR3 sequence: CASSLVLAGHTGELFF. For the CDR3, the DNA is TGCGCCAGCAGCTTAGTCTTAGCGGGCCACACCGGGGAGCTGTTTTTT. Full variable domain (missing parts from reference TRBV5-1 and TRBJ2-2): KAGVTQTPRYLIKTRGQQVTLSCSPISGHRSVSWYQQTPGQGLQFLFEYFSETQRNKGNFPGRFSGRQFSNSRSEMNVSTLELGDSALYLCASSLVLAGHTGELFFGEGSRLTVL.

This chain uses TRBV30 with TRBJ2-5, with D possibly matching TRBD2 (6 bases). V was clipped by 4 bases and J by 3 bases, with 15 bases between them. Germline lookup yields CDR1 GTSNPN and CDR2 SVGIG (reference sequence). The CDR3 contains 14 residues. The CDR3 DNA is TGTGCCTGGAACACCGGGACGGGAGAAGAGACCCAGTACTTC. This sequence encodes CAWNTGTGEETQYF.

This rearrangement joins TRBV6-5 to TRBJ1-2, with TRBD1 matching 9 bases. Germline assignment: CDR1 MNHEY and CDR2 SVGAGI. J was trimmed by 2 bases and V by 5 bases; bases with no gene match: 3. The CDR3 covers 14 residues. CDR3 DNA: TGTGCCAGCAGTATCGGGACAGGGAACTATGGCTACACCTTC. This codes for CASSIGTGNYGYTF.

The chain couples TRBV5-1 to TRBJ2-1; possibly TRBD1 for D (6 bases). Germline CDR1 is SGHRS and CDR2 is YFSETQ. The CDR3 consists of 13 residues. Trimming cost V 2 bases and J 3 bases, with 6 bases left between them. The CDR3 protein is CASSLGGYNEQFF. In DNA, the CDR3 is TGCGCCAGCAGCTTAGGGGGCTACAATGAGCAGTTCTTC.

This clone appeared a single time. The V and J genes are TRBV6-2 or TRBV6-3 and TRBJ1-2, with a weak D call TRBD1 (6 bases). The CDR3 is made up of 15 amino acids. In germline, CDR1 is MNHEY, CDR2 SVGEGT. Trimming shortened V by 5 bases and J by 5 bases, and 18 bases separated the two germline ends. In nucleotides, the CDR3 is TGTGCCAGCAGTGAGAGGGCAGGGGCCCTTTATGGCTACACCTTC. Protein sequence: CASSERAGALYGYTF.

The rearrangement joins TRBV5-4 to TRBJ2-1, with TRBD2 matching 8 bases. Germline CDR1 and CDR2: SGHNT and YYREEE (reference sequence). CDR3 length: 19 residues. V gave up 1 base and J gave up 4 bases; unmatched junction bases: 16. Written as DNA, the CDR3 is TGTGCCAGCAGCTTGTTGGGCGGGAGGAACCACTACACTTACAATGAGCAGTTCTTC. Translation: CASSLLGGRNHYTYNEQFF.

This chain links TRBV18 with TRBJ1-5, with D possibly matching TRBD1 (6 bases). Looked up from germline, CDR1 is KGHSH and CDR2 is LQKENI. V lost 6 bases to trimming and J lost 1 base, with 13 bases between them. The CDR3 extends over 15 amino acids. DNA for the CDR3: TGTGCCAGCTCGGGGGACATCGGCAGCAATCAGCCCCAGCATTTT. Its translation: CASSGDIGSNQPQHF. Supplemented by reference TRBV18 and TRBJ1-5, the full variable domain reads NAGVMQNPRHLVRRRGQEARLRCSPMKGHSHVYWYRQLPEEGLKFMVYLQKENIIDESGMPKERFSAEFPKEGPSILRIQQVVRGDSAAYFCASSGDIGSNQPQHFGDGTRLSIL.

J is TRBJ2-4 and V is TRBV6-2 or TRBV6-3, with 9 bases lining up with TRBD1. The junction had 3 bases not matched to a gene; V was cut back by 3 bases and J by 9 bases. CDR1 and CDR2 (germline): MNHEY, SVGEGT. The CDR3 runs to 13 residues. CDR3 in DNA: TGTGCCAGCAGTTATAAGACAGGGGGCATTCAGTACTTC. Its protein product is CASSYKTGGIQYF.

This clone has a single count. The rearrangement uses TRBV5-1 and TRBJ1-1; weak D call: TRBD1 (5 bases). CDR1 and CDR2 from the germline V gene are SGHRS and YFSETQ. Between the trimmed V and J ends, which lost 0 bases and 5 bases, there was a span of 8 bases. CDR3 length: 13 residues. This CDR3 reads CASSLAGHTEAFF. As DNA, the CDR3 is TGCGCCAGCAGCTTGGCAGGACATACTGAAGCTTTCTTT.

The gene calls are TRBV27 and TRBJ2-1, with 9 bases matching TRBD2. This CDR3 has 15 residues. With 4 bases clipped from V and 5 bases from J, the junction kept 6 bases outside the gene matches. Germline V gene data show CDR1 as MNHEY and CDR2 as SMNVEV (reference sequence). The CDR3 region has the DNA TGTGCCAGCAGTTGGACCGGGACTAGCCACAATGAGCAGTTCTTC. It translates to CASSWTGTSHNEQFF.

This chain links TRBV4-3 with TRBJ1-2; the match to TRBD1 covers 9 bases. Unmatched junction bases numbered 5, after V lost 0 bases and J lost 6 bases. Per germline, CDR1 LGHNA and CDR2 YSLEER. The CDR3 is made up of 15 amino acids. DNA for the CDR3: TGCGCCAGCAGCCAAGATCTGGGACAGGGAGATGGCTACACCTTC. Its translation: CASSQDLGQGDGYTF.

The sample holds one count of this clone. V gene TRBV29-1 combines with J gene TRBJ1-2; 10 nucleotides match TRBD1. This CDR3 is 13 amino acids long. Germline V gene sequence: CDR1 SQVTM, CDR2 ANQGSEA. After removal of 4 bases from V and 6 bases from J, the junction contained 5 bases not matched to a gene. The CDR3 region has the DNA TGCAGCGTTGTTGAGACAGGGGGCCATGGCTACACCTTC. Translation gives CSVVETGGHGYTF.

The chain couples TRBV5-6 to TRBJ2-1; 10 bases line up with TRBD2. J was trimmed by 5 bases and V by 3 bases; bases with no gene match: 5. The CDR3 spans 15 residues. In germline, CDR1 is SGHDT, CDR2 YYEEEE. This chain's CDR3 is CASSYLAGVHNEQFF. The CDR3, as DNA: TGTGCCAGCAGCTATCTAGCGGGGGTCCACAATGAGCAGTTCTTC. Together with reference TRBV5-6 and TRBJ2-1, the CDR3 gives the full variable domain: DAGVTQSPTHLIKTRGQQVTLRCSPKSGHDTVSWYQQALGQGPQFIFQYYEEEERQRGNFPDRFSGHQFPNYSSELNVNALLLGDSALYLCASSYLAGVHNEQFFGPGTRLTVL.

V gene TRBV7-9 combines with J gene TRBJ1-6, with 8 bases fitting TRBD1. The CDR3 consists of 15 residues. CDR1 is SEHNR, CDR2 FQNEAQ, per germline (reference sequence). V shed 3 bases and J 10 bases; nucleotides not matched to a gene: 8. This CDR3 is CASSLDRVVESPLHF. CDR3 nucleotides: TGTGCCAGCAGCTTGGACAGGGTGGTGGAATCACCCCTCCACTTT. The full variable domain, its missing parts supplied by reference TRBV7-9 and TRBJ1-6, is DTGVSQNPRHKITKRGQNVTFRCDPISEHNRLYWYRQTLGQGPEFLTYFQNEAQLEKSRLLSDRFSAERPKGSFSTLEIQRTEQGDSAMYLCASSLDRVVESPLHFGNGTRLTVT.

The sample holds one count of this clone. The chain uses TRBV24-1 and TRBJ2-2; unclear D gene. Per germline, CDR1 KGHDR and CDR2 SFDVKD. The CDR3 totals 12 residues. The V end was cut by 4 bases, the J end by 8 bases, with 7 bases between. CDR3 region: CATSDSYGELFF. CDR3 DNA: TGTGCCACCAGTGACTCTTATGGGGAGCTGTTTTTT.

V gene TRBV19 combines with J gene TRBJ1-5, with 8 bases lining up with TRBD1. Germline loops: CDR1 LNHDA, CDR2 SQIVND (reference sequence). The junction had 6 bases not matched to a gene; V was cut back by 4 bases and J by 7 bases. The CDR3 has 14 residues. The CDR3 coding sequence is TGTGCCAGTAGTACCTCCAGGGGGCCCCAGCCCCAGCATTTT. Its protein product is CASSTSRGPQPQHF.

V and J are TRBV7-2 and TRBJ2-5, with 8 positions matching TRBD2. Germline CDR1 is SGHTA and CDR2 is FQGNSA. V shed 11 bases and J 4 bases; nucleotides not matched to a gene: 15. This CDR3 spans 15 amino acids. CDR3 sequence: CAQLQRERGRETQYF. CDR3 DNA: TGTGCCCAACTCCAGCGGGAGAGAGGAAGAGAGACCCAGTACTTC. Based on the CDR3 plus reference TRBV7-2 and TRBJ2-5, the full variable domain is GAGVSQSPSNKVTEKGKDVELRCDPISGHTALYWYRQSLGQGLEFLIYFQGNSAPDKSGLPSDRFSAERTGGSVSTLTIQRTQQEDSAVYLCAQLQRERGRETQYFGPGTRLLVL.

In DNA form, the CDR3 reads TGCAGTGCTAGTGCACATGGCAGGGACATTCAGTACTTC. This codes for CSASAHGRDIQYF. J is TRBJ2-4 and V is TRBV20-1; perhaps TRBD1 as D (5 bases). Germline V gene sequence: CDR1 DFQATT, CDR2 SNEGSKA (reference sequence). The CDR3 spans 13 residues. V was shortened by 3 bases and J by 8 bases, with 14 bases between the two germline ends.